This T cell receptor beta chain was captured by sequencing in a study of T cell repertoires in cytomegalovirus infection. Study outcomes and limitations: CMV carriers with the relevant HLA were identified by cumulative public TCR beta family frequency. The study found HLA-C-restricted CMV-specific TCR beta clonotypes dominating the ex vivo response.

Each CDR3 protein is one row after TCRdb ran MiXCR on the reads. The sample lists 550,000 to 850,000 distinct CDR3 sequences, roughly 33% occurring once. Of note for this clonotype: The antigen remains unidentified.

Germline CDR1 is SGHDN and CDR2 is FVKESK. This CDR3 spans 16 amino acids. The trim removed 4 bases at V and 6 bases at J, leaving 10 bases unmatched. The rearrangement joins TRBV14 to TRBJ2-7; 12 positions agree with TRBD2. The sample consisted of cultured PBMCs, taken from culture after CMV antigen stimulation. The receptor's source is a human donor in good health (CMV status not recorded). Some clones in this sample may be carry-over from other donors' samples. DNA for the CDR3: TGTGCCAGCAGCCGACTAGCGGGAGCGGGGGGAGGCGAGCAGTACTTC. Translated, it gives CASSRLAGAGGGEQYF. The whole variable domain, remainder taken from reference TRBV14 and TRBJ2-7, is EAGVTQFPSHSVIEKGQTVTLRCDPISGHDNLYWYRRVMGKEIKFLLHFVKESKQDESGMPNNRFLAERTGGTYSTLKVQPAELEDSGVYFCASSRLAGAGGGEQYFGPGTRLTVT.